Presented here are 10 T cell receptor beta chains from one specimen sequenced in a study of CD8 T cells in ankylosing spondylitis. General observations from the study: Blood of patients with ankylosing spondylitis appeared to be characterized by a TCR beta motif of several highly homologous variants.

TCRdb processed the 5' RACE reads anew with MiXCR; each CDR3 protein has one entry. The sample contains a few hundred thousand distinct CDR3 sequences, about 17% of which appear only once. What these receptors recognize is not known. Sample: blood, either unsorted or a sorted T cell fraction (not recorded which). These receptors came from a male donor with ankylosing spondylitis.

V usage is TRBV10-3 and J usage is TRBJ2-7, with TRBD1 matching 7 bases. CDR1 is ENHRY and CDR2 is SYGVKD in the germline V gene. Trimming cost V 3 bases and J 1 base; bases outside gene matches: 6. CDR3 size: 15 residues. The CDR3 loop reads CAISDPGTDSYEQYF. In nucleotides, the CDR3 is TGTGCCATCAGTGACCCCGGGACAGATTCCTACGAGCAGTACTTC.

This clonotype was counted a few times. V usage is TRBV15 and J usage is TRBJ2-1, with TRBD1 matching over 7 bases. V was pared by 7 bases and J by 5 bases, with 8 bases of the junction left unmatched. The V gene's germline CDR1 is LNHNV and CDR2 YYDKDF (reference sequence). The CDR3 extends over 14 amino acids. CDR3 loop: CATNPDRSNNEQFF. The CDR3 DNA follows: TGTGCCACCAACCCGGACAGGTCCAACAATGAGCAGTTCTTC.

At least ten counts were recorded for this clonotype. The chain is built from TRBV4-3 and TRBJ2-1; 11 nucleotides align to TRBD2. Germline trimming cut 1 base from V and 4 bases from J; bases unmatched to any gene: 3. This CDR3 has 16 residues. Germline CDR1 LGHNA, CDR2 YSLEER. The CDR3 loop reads CASSQGLAGKYNEQFF. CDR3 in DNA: TGCGCCAGCAGCCAAGGACTAGCGGGAAAGTACAATGAGCAGTTCTTC.

CDR3 DNA: TGTGCCAGCAGCTTAGCAGGCCTTTTCAGCTATGGCTACACCTTC. Amino acids: CASSLAGLFSYGYTF. This rearrangement joins TRBV7-9 to TRBJ1-2; the D is unclear. The CDR3 length is 15 residues. In germline, CDR1 is SEHNR, CDR2 FQNEAQ (reference sequence). With 0 bases removed from V and 4 bases from J, the gap between germline ends came to 12 bases.

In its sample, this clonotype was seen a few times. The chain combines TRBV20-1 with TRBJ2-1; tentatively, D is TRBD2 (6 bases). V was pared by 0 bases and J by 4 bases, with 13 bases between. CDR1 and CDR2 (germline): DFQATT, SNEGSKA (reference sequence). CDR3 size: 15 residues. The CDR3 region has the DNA TGCAGTGCTAGAGACGGACTAACTTCTTACAATGAGCAGTTCTTC. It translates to CSARDGLTSYNEQFF.

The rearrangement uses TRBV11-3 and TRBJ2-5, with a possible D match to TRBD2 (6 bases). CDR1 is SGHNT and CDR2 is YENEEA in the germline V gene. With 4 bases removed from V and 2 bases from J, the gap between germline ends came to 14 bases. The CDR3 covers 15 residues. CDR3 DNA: TGTGCCAGCAGCTCCCTCCGGGGGAGACAAGAGACCCAGTACTTC. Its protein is CASSSLRGRQETQYF.

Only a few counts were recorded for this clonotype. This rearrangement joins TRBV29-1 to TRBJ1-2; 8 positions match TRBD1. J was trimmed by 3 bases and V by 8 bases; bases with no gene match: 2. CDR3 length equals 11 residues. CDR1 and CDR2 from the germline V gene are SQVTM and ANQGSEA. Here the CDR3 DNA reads TGCAGCATGACAGGGGACTATGGCTACACCTTC. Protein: CSMTGDYGYTF.

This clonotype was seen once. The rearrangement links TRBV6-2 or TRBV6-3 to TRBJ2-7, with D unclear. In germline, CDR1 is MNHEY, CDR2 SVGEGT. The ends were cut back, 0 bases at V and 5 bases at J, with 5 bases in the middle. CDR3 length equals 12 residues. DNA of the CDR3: TGTGCCAGCAGTTACTCCTACAACGAGCAGTACTTC. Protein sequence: CASSYSYNEQYF.

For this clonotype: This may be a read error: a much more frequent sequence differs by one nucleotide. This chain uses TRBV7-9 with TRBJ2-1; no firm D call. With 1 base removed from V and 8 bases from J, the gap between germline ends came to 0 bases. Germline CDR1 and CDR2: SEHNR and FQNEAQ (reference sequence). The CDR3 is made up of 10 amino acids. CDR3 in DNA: TGTGCCAGCAGCTTAGATGAGCAGTTCTTC. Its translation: CASSLDEQFF.

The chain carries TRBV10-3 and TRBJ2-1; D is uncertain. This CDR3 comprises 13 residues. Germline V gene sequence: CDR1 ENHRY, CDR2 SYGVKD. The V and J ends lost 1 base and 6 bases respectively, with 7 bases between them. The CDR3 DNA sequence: TGTGCCATCAGTGAGTTCCTAACCAATGAGCAGTTCTTC. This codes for CAISEFLTNEQFF.